Listed below are T cell receptor beta chains from one sample, sequenced in a study of blood T cell repertoires in COVID-19. Clones were read by immunoSEQ multiplex PCR, and TCRdb kept only the in-frame ones, dropping some. The sample carries under 85,000 clones, approximately 90% recorded once. Sequencing used peripheral blood. These receptors all stem from a woman at least 80 years old with active or convalescent COVID-19. Both conserved end residues are part of each CDR3. D genes are given only for firm matches. Size is omitted from some rows. Given values are once, few, many or a class for expanded clones.

J	V	size	D	CDR3	DNA
TRBJ2-3	TRBV28	-	TRBD2	CASSPRGGRDTHTDTQYF	TGTGCCAGCAGTCCTCGGGGGGGCCGAGACACACACACAGATACGCAGTATTTT
TRBJ2-1	TRBV5-6	once	TRBD2	CASSRPGGYNEQFF	TGTGCCAGCAGCCGGCCGGGGGGGTACAATGAGCAGTTCTTC
TRBJ2-3	TRBV6-6	-	-	CASSSERAPRKNTQYF	TGTGCCAGCAGTTCCGAGCGGGCCCCTCGCAAGAATACGCAGTATTTT
TRBJ1-2	TRBV28	-	TRBD1	CASSLQGWGYTF	TGTGCCAGCAGCCTACAGGGGTGGGGCTACACCTTC
TRBJ2-1	TRBV19	once	TRBD2	CASSYGTSGRNEQFF	TGTGCCAGTAGCTATGGGACTAGCGGGAGGAATGAGCAGTTCTTC
TRBJ2-7	TRBV7-2	-	TRBD1	CASSLGVGQGARQYF	TGTGCCAGCAGCTTAGGGGTGGGACAGGGGGCCCGGCAGTACTTC
TRBJ1-2	TRBV5-1	-	-	CASSLGFGGYTF	TGCGCCAGCAGCTTGGGCTTCGGTGGCTACACCTTC
TRBJ1-3	TRBV6-5	-	TRBD1	CASSYSGGGGNTIYF	TGTGCCAGCAGTTACTCAGGGGGCGGTGGAAACACCATATATTTT
TRBJ1-5	TRBV10-3	-	-	CAISESGRGSDQPQHF	TGTGCCATCAGTGAGTCAGGCAGGGGTTCGGATCAGCCCCAGCATTTT
TRBJ2-7	TRBV6-5	-	-	CASRLTSNYEQYF	TGTGCCAGCAGATTGACATCAAACTACGAGCAGTACTTC
TRBJ1-3	TRBV2	-	-	CASSSLSAGNTIYF	TGTGCCAGCAGTTCGCTGAGTGCTGGAAACACCATATATTTT
TRBJ2-7	TRBV6-2/TRBV6-3	-	TRBD1	CASSAGQGRTYEQYF	TGTGCCAGCAGTGCTGGACAGGGAAGAACCTACGAGCAGTACTTC
TRBJ1-3	TRBV11-2	-	-	CASSLDRVRSHTIYF	TGTGCCAGCAGCTTAGATCGGGTCAGAAGCCACACCATATATTTT
TRBJ2-7	TRBV2	-	TRBD1	CASSFSGTGFYEQYF	TGTGCCAGCAGTTTTTCCGGGACAGGATTCTACGAGCAGTACTTC
TRBJ2-1	TRBV9	-	-	CASSGQGSSYNEQFF	TGTGCCAGCAGCGGTCAGGGTTCCTCCTACAATGAGCAGTTCTTC
TRBJ2-3	TRBV19	-	-	CASSMEDTQYF	TGTGCCAGTAGTATGGAGGATACGCAGTATTTT
TRBJ1-1	TRBV2	-	-	CASRQRHNTEAFF	TGTGCCAGCAGACAGAGACATAACACTGAAGCTTTCTTT
TRBJ1-4	TRBV3-1/TRBV3-2	-	-	CASSQEREKLFF	TGTGCCAGCAGCCAAGAGCGGGAAAAACTGTTTTTT
TRBJ2-7	TRBV19	-	TRBD1	CASSIRQGDEQYF	TGTGCCAGTAGTATAAGACAGGGGGACGAGCAGTACTTC
TRBJ2-7	TRBV5-1	few	TRBD1	CASSLWTGGGYEQYF	TGCGCCAGCAGCCTGTGGACAGGGGGCGGATACGAGCAGTACTTC
TRBJ2-7	TRBV11-2	-	-	CASSDMAVHEQYF	TGTGCCAGCAGCGATATGGCCGTACACGAGCAGTACTTC
TRBJ2-2	TRBV30	-	-	CAWSPERRTGELFF	TGTGCCTGGAGCCCAGAGCGGCGAACCGGGGAGCTGTTTTTT
TRBJ1-1	TRBV7-3	-	TRBD1	CASSLQGANTEAFF	TGTGCCAGCAGCTTACAGGGGGCTAACACTGAAGCTTTCTTT
TRBJ2-3	TRBV7-3	-	TRBD1	CASSHPGQAQYF	TGTGCCAGCAGCCATCCGGGACAGGCGCAGTATTTT
TRBJ2-5	TRBV25-1	once	TRBD2	CASSEGSGGGQETQYF	TGTGCCAGCAGTGAAGGTAGCGGGGGAGGACAAGAGACCCAGTACTTC
TRBJ2-5	TRBV3-1/TRBV3-2	-	TRBD2	CASSQDRGLAGLQETQYF	TGTGCCAGCAGCCAAGATAGAGGACTAGCGGGGCTACAAGAGACCCAGTACTTC
TRBJ2-7	TRBV19	-	TRBD2	CASSGGTDPYEQYF	TGTGCCAGTAGCGGGGGGACGGACCCCTACGAGCAGTACTTC
TRBJ1-2	TRBV24-1	-	-	CATSPGLNYGYTF	TGTGCCACCAGTCCCGGACTCAACTATGGCTACACCTTC
TRBJ1-4	TRBV4-2	-	-	CASRGDIWGEKLFF	TGTGCCAGCAGGGGGGACATCTGGGGTGAAAAACTGTTTTTT
TRBJ2-1	TRBV28	-	TRBD2	CASSPGLAGGLNEQFF	TGTGCCAGCAGTCCCGGACTGGCGGGGGGGCTTAATGAGCAGTTCTTC
TRBJ2-3	TRBV7-6	few	TRBD2	CASSRGGGTDTQYF	TGTGCCAGCAGCCGGGGGGGCGGGACAGATACGCAGTATTTT
TRBJ2-6	TRBV18	-	-	CASSPMPVSPSGANVLTF	TGTGCCAGCTCACCCATGCCAGTCTCTCCCTCTGGGGCCAACGTCCTGACTTTC
TRBJ2-1	TRBV7-2	-	TRBD2	CASSMTSDSYNEQFF	TGTGCCAGCAGCATGACTAGCGACTCCTACAATGAGCAGTTCTTC